What follows are 31 T cell receptor beta chains derived from one specimen sequenced in a study of cytomegalovirus exposure and HLA in healthy donors. The PCR ran on 60 Vbeta and 13 Jbeta primers. Using immunoSEQ multiplex PCR, the repertoire was profiled, and TCRdb retains in-frame clones only, with some absent. Of around 120,000 clones listed, about 74% are singletons. What was sequenced was PBMCs. The receptor set was obtained from a female donor in good health and CMV-seropositive.

This chain connects TRBV7-3 to TRBJ2-5; 8 bases align to TRBD1. Germline values: CDR1 SGHTA, CDR2 FQGTGA. V was clipped by 5 bases and J by 4 bases; unmatched bases: 9. The CDR3 extends over 15 amino acids. The CDR3: CASSPTGAPRETQYF. The DNA of the CDR3 is TGTGCCAGCAGCCCGACAGGGGCTCCCCGAGAGACCCAGTACTTC.

The chain has TRBV19 and TRBJ2-2; 12 nucleotides align to TRBD2. The length of the CDR3 is 15 residues. The germline gives CDR1 LNHDA, CDR2 SQIVND (reference sequence). Germline trimming cut 10 bases from V and 8 bases from J; bases unmatched to any gene: 11. The CDR3: CATQRTSGTRGELFF. CDR3 nucleotide sequence: TGTGCCACCCAGCGGACTAGCGGGACCAGAGGGGAGCTGTTTTTT. Full variable domain (outside the CDR3, taken from reference TRBV19 and TRBJ2-2): DGGITQSPKYLFRKEGQNVTLSCEQNLNHDAMYWYRQDPGQGLRLIYYSQIVNDFQKGDIAEGYSVSREKKESFPLTVTSAQKNPTAFYLCATQRTSGTRGELFFGEGSRLTVL.

V usage is TRBV10-2 and J usage is TRBJ1-2, with TRBD1 as a possible D gene (6 bases). Trimming left V 6 bases short and J 0 bases short, with 17 bases between. The CDR3 runs to 16 residues. CDR1 is WSHSY and CDR2 is SAAADI in the germline V gene. CDR3 sequence (DNA): TGCGCCAGCAGACAAGGGGGAGGGCGAGCTAACTATGGCTACACCTTC. Protein sequence: CASRQGGGRANYGYTF.

The V gene is TRBV7-2, the J gene TRBJ2-1; perhaps TRBD2 as D (6 bases). Trimming removed 2 bases from V and 0 bases from J, with 8 bases in between. CDR1 SGHTA and CDR2 FQGNSA come from the germline V gene. The CDR3 has 15 amino acids. DNA for the CDR3: TGTGCCAGCAGCTTATACGGGGGCTCCTACAATGAGCAGTTCTTC. Translating gives CASSLYGGSYNEQFF.

This clone has a single count. V usage is TRBV2 and J usage is TRBJ1-6; a possible D gene is TRBD1 (5 bases). The length of the CDR3 is 18 residues. V was trimmed by 5 bases and J by 0 bases, leaving 17 bases between them. Germline CDR1 and CDR2: SNHLY and FYNNEI. In DNA form, the CDR3 reads TGTGCCAGCAGTCGTCTTAGGGGCCTGAGCTCCTATAATTCACCCCTCCACTTT. It translates to CASSRLRGLSSYNSPLHF.

V is TRBV19 and J is TRBJ2-3; D is unresolved. CDR3 length: 14 residues. Germline V lookup: CDR1 LNHDA, CDR2 SQIVND (reference sequence). Trimming shortened V by 5 bases and J by 4 bases, and 13 bases separated the two germline ends. The CDR3 region is CASSPVFPADTQYF. In nucleotides, the CDR3 is TGTGCCAGTAGTCCAGTATTTCCCGCAGATACGCAGTATTTT.

The rearrangement uses TRBV7-9 and TRBJ2-5; D perhaps matches TRBD2 (6 bases). The germline V gene encodes CDR1 SEHNR and CDR2 FQNEAQ (reference sequence). The V gene lost 1 base and the J gene lost 5 bases, with 11 bases spanning the gap. This CDR3 is 14 amino acids long. CDR3 region: CASSLGAGRETQYF. DNA for the CDR3: TGTGCCAGCAGCTTAGGGGCGGGACGGGAGACCCAGTACTTC.

This rearrangement joins TRBV19 to TRBJ1-5; D gene unclear. Germline V gene lookup returns CDR1 LNHDA and CDR2 SQIVND (reference sequence). The ends were cut back, 3 bases at V and 3 bases at J, with 12 bases in the middle. This CDR3 has 15 amino acids. The CDR3 loop reads CASSMAGRINQPQHF. The CDR3 nucleotides read TGTGCCAGTAGTATGGCAGGTCGGATCAATCAGCCCCAGCATTTT.

This sequence joins TRBV6-6 and TRBJ2-3, with 11 bases aligning to TRBD2. The V and J ends lost 2 bases and 1 base, in that order; junction bases with no gene match: 2. The CDR3 length is 16 residues. Germline V lookup: CDR1 MNHNY, CDR2 SVGAGI (reference sequence). Written as DNA, the CDR3 is TGTGCCAGCAGTTACACTAGCGGGGGACGCACAGATACGCAGTATTTT. Amino acid sequence: CASSYTSGGRTDTQYF.

This clone was detected once. The CDR3 DNA reads TGTGCCAGCAGCTTAGTATTGGGACAGGGTTGGACTGAAGCTTTCTTT. Protein product: CASSLVLGQGWTEAFF. This rearrangement joins TRBV7-2 to TRBJ1-1, with 9 bases matching TRBD1. Trimming cost V 1 base and J 5 bases; bases outside gene matches: 8. The CDR3 length is 16 residues. Germline CDR1 is SGHTA and CDR2 is FQGNSA.

The chain couples TRBV7-9 to TRBJ2-1; 8 nucleotides match TRBD2. The junction had 10 bases not matched to a gene; V was cut back by 1 base and J by 8 bases. Germline lookup yields CDR1 SEHNR and CDR2 FQNEAQ (reference sequence). This CDR3 contains 16 residues. CDR3 protein: CASSLVVAGSSHEQFF. CDR3 nucleotides: TGTGCCAGCAGCTTAGTTGTAGCGGGATCATCCCATGAGCAGTTCTTC.

The V gene is TRBV9, the J gene TRBJ1-6; 9 bases align to TRBD1. In germline, CDR1 is SGDLS, CDR2 YYNGEE. CDR3 length: 15 residues. V trimming: 3 bases; J trimming: 5 bases; junction bases outside the gene matches: 3. CDR3 nucleotide sequence: TGTGCCAGCAGCGCGCGGGACAGGGATAATTCACCCCTCCACTTT. It yields the protein CASSARDRDNSPLHF.

The sample holds one count of this clone. This sequence joins TRBV4-2 and TRBJ1-1; D ambiguous. V shed 1 base and J shed 0 bases, with 12 bases lying between them. The CDR3 totals 16 residues. CDR1 LGHNA and CDR2 YNFKEQ come from the germline V gene. CDR3 loop: CASSQGAGAMNTEAFF. CDR3 DNA: TGTGCCAGCAGCCAAGGAGCCGGAGCCATGAACACTGAAGCTTTCTTT.

The rearrangement uses TRBV19 and TRBJ2-1; TRBD2 matches at 14 bases. V gave up 9 bases and J gave up 10 bases; unmatched junction bases: 5. The CDR3 is 13 residues long. Germline V gene sequence: CDR1 LNHDA, CDR2 SQIVND (reference sequence). The CDR3 protein is CASGLAGGEEQFF. In DNA form, the CDR3 reads TGTGCCAGCGGACTAGCGGGAGGTGAGGAGCAGTTCTTC.

The chain combines TRBV9 with TRBJ2-1, with TRBD2 identical over 12 bases. V shed 3 bases, J shed 9 bases, and the junction held 4 bases outside the gene matches. From germline, CDR1 is SGDLS and CDR2 YYNGEE. CDR3 length: 14 amino acids. For the CDR3, the DNA is TGTGCCAGCAGCGCTAGCGGGGGGGCCACTGAGCAGTTCTTC. Its protein is CASSASGGATEQFF.

V and J are TRBV6-1 and TRBJ2-2, with TRBD1 matching over 9 bases. The CDR3 extends over 15 amino acids. Germline V CDR1 and CDR2: MNHNS, SASEGT. V shed 2 bases, J shed 6 bases, and the junction held 4 bases outside the gene matches. This CDR3 is CASSEIRQGAGELFF. In DNA, the CDR3 is TGTGCCAGCAGTGAAATCCGACAGGGGGCCGGGGAGCTGTTTTTT.

The gene calls are TRBV6-1 and TRBJ2-1; 7 nucleotides match TRBD1. This CDR3 region has 17 residues. With V trimmed by 4 bases and J by 3 bases, 12 bases remained unmatched. Germline V gene sequence: CDR1 MNHNS, CDR2 SASEGT. For the CDR3, the DNA is TGTGCCAGCAGTGCCCAAGGGGCAGGGGGAAACTACAATGAGCAGTTCTTC. It yields the protein CASSAQGAGGNYNEQFF.

The V and J genes are TRBV5-1 and TRBJ2-5; a weak D match, TRBD1 (5 bases). The V end lost 4 bases, the J end lost 4 bases, and 14 bases lay between the germline ends. The CDR3 length is 14 residues. Per the germline V gene, CDR1 is SGHRS and CDR2 is YFSETQ. As DNA, the CDR3 is TGCGCCAGCAGCGTCTCAGGGTGGGGAGAGACCCAGTACTTC. Protein sequence: CASSVSGWGETQYF.

The J gene is TRBJ2-3, the V gene TRBV6-1; perhaps TRBD1 as D (5 bases). Looked up from germline, CDR1 is MNHNS and CDR2 is SASEGT. The CDR3 is 15 residues long. Trimming cost V 1 base and J 2 bases, with 10 bases left between them. CDR3 region: CASSEGWGNTDTQYF. The DNA of the CDR3 is TGTGCCAGCAGTGAAGGTTGGGGCAACACAGATACGCAGTATTTT.

The genes are TRBV9 and TRBJ2-3; 13 nucleotides agree with TRBD2. Unmatched junction bases numbered 4, after V lost 0 bases and J lost 3 bases. Germline loops: CDR1 SGDLS, CDR2 YYNGEE. This CDR3 contains 17 residues. The CDR3 nucleotides read TGTGCCAGCAGCGTAGTCGGGACTAGCGGGATTACAGATACGCAGTATTTT. Encoded protein: CASSVVGTSGITDTQYF.

This clone was seen only a few times. V and J are TRBV2 and TRBJ2-7, with TRBD1 matching 7 bases. V dropped 7 bases and J dropped 7; count of bases not matched to a gene: 10. The germline V gene encodes CDR1 SNHLY and CDR2 FYNNEI. CDR3 length equals 13 residues. The CDR3 region has the DNA TGTGCCAGCAACTTACAGGGGACGCGGGAGCAGTACTTC. This codes for CASNLQGTREQYF.

A remark on this clone: One junction end does not reproduce the germline sequence, and a read error may be involved. V gene TRBV7-7 combines with J gene TRBJ1-4; 8 bases line up with TRBD1. Germline V gene lookup returns CDR1 SSHAT and CDR2 FNYEAQ (reference sequence). The CDR3 extends over 14 amino acids. CDR3 nucleotide sequence: TGTGCTAGCAGCGCCGCAGGACAGGGCGGAAAACTGTTTTTT. Its translation is CASSAAGQGGKLFF.

The chain has TRBV4-3 and TRBJ1-4; tentatively, D is TRBD1 (6 bases). Germline loops: CDR1 LGHNA, CDR2 YSLEER. The germline V and J ends were trimmed by 3 bases and 5 bases, with 13 bases remaining between them. This CDR3 has 15 residues. CDR3 residues: CASSQFPGTNEKLFF. As DNA, the CDR3 is TGCGCCAGCAGCCAGTTCCCGGGGACAAATGAAAAACTGTTTTTT.

The chain is built from TRBV5-5 and TRBJ1-3; 8 bases map to TRBD1. Unmatched junction bases numbered 9, after V lost 4 bases and J lost 3 bases. CDR1 and CDR2 (germline): SGHKS, YYEKEE (reference sequence). The CDR3 has 16 amino acids. The CDR3 DNA reads as TGTGCCAGCAGCCCGGGGGGACAGGTCCTTGGAAACACCATATATTTT. Amino acid sequence: CASSPGGQVLGNTIYF.

The chain employs TRBV6-6 and TRBJ2-1; 9 bases are a match to TRBD1. From germline, CDR1 is MNHNY and CDR2 SVGAGI (reference sequence). Germline trimming cut 10 bases from V and 4 bases from J; bases unmatched to any gene: 5. The CDR3 is 13 amino acids. CDR3 region: CAIRDRAYNEQFF. In DNA, the CDR3 is TGTGCCATCCGGGACAGGGCATACAATGAGCAGTTCTTC.

The CDR3 DNA reads as TGCGCCAGCAGGGCGGTCTCTGGAAACACCATATATTTT. This translates into CASRAVSGNTIYF. The rearrangement links TRBV5-1 to TRBJ1-3; no firm D call. Germline lookup yields CDR1 SGHRS and CDR2 YFSETQ. Trimming removed 5 bases at V and 0 bases at J, with 6 bases between. The CDR3 loop spans 13 amino acids.

The chain employs TRBV6-1 and TRBJ2-5, with 8 bases identical to TRBD2. The CDR3 contains 12 residues. Germline V lookup: CDR1 MNHNS, CDR2 SASEGT. The junction had 1 base not matched to a gene; V was cut back by 9 bases and J by 1 base. The CDR3 DNA sequence: TGTGCCAGTGGGACTAGCCAAGAGACCCAGTACTTC. It yields the protein CASGTSQETQYF.

This clone was seen more than once but under ten times. The V and J genes are TRBV6-1 and TRBJ2-2, with a possible D match to TRBD2 (6 bases). The V end lost 6 bases, the J end lost 0 bases, and 8 bases lay between the germline ends. The CDR3 is 14 residues long. Germline CDR1 MNHNS, CDR2 SASEGT. Written as DNA, the CDR3 is TGTGCCAGCAGGCTAGCGCCGAACACCGGGGAGCTGTTTTTT. Its translation: CASRLAPNTGELFF.

This chain uses TRBV19 with TRBJ2-7; 7 nucleotides line up with TRBD1. The CDR3 sequence is 15 residues long. The germline V gene has CDR1 LNHDA and CDR2 SQIVND (reference sequence). V shed 3 bases and J 0 bases; nucleotides not matched to a gene: 5. The CDR3 DNA is TGTGCCAGTAGTATCGCGACAGGGCACTCCTACGAGCAGTACTTC. This sequence encodes CASSIATGHSYEQYF. Full variable domain (rest looked up from reference TRBV19 and TRBJ2-7): DGGITQSPKYLFRKEGQNVTLSCEQNLNHDAMYWYRQDPGQGLRLIYYSQIVNDFQKGDIAEGYSVSREKKESFPLTVTSAQKNPTAFYLCASSIATGHSYEQYFGPGTRLTVT.

The chain has TRBV5-4 and TRBJ1-3; possibly TRBD1 for D (5 bases). The CDR3 contains 14 residues. Trimming took 5 bases from V and 0 from J, leaving 9 bases between them. The germline V gene has CDR1 SGHNT and CDR2 YYREEE (reference sequence). Here the CDR3 reads CASSRTLSGNTIYF. The CDR3 DNA reads TGTGCCAGCAGTCGGACACTCTCTGGAAACACCATATATTTT.

The chain combines TRBV5-1 with TRBJ2-1, with 12 bases identical to TRBD2. This CDR3 is built from 13 residues. The germline V gene has CDR1 SGHRS and CDR2 YFSETQ. V was clipped by 4 bases and J by 7 bases; unmatched bases: 0. CDR3 DNA: TGCGCCAGCAGCGGACTAGCGGGAAATGAGCAGTTCTTC. Translating it yields CASSGLAGNEQFF.